These T cell receptor beta chains were read from a single sample in a study of long-term antiretroviral therapy in people with HIV. Clones were read by immunoSEQ multiplex PCR, and TCRdb kept only the in-frame ones, dropping some. The repertoire has around 23,000 clones, almost 85% of them found once; the top ten carry around 5%. Material: unsorted PBMCs, obtained 0.3 years after starting antiretroviral therapy. All receptors come from a man aged 50 to 59 with HIV. Both conserved end residues are part of each CDR3. The D gene is left open where the match is weak. Rows may omit the clone size; those that give it use once, few, many or a size class.

clone_size	v_call	d_call	j_call	cdr3_nt	cdr3_aa
NA	TRBV28	NA	TRBJ1-5	TGTGCCAGCAGTTTATTGGGGTTCGATCAGCCCCAGCATTTT	CASSLLGFDQPQHF
NA	TRBV13	NA	TRBJ2-7	TGTGCCAGCAGTGGACAGTCATCCTACGAGCAGTACTTC	CASSGQSSYEQYF
NA	TRBV19	NA	TRBJ2-2	TGTGCCAGTAGTAACAGAATCGGGGAGCTGTTTTTT	CASSNRIGELFF
NA	TRBV2	NA	TRBJ1-1	TGTGCCAGCAGTGTCTCGAGTACGAACACTGAAGCTTTCTTT	CASSVSSTNTEAFF
NA	TRBV9	TRBD1	TRBJ2-3	TGTGCCAGCAGCTCGGGACAGGGATATGCGACAGATACGCAGTATTTT	CASSSGQGYATDTQYF
NA	TRBV4-1	TRBD1	TRBJ1-3	TGCGCCAGCAGCCACCGGACAGGGTCCGGAAACACCATATATTTT	CASSHRTGSGNTIYF
NA	TRBV5-4	NA	TRBJ2-7	TGTGCCAGCAGCCTTTCGCAGCAGAGCCACGAGCAGTACTTC	CASSLSQQSHEQYF
once	TRBV7-3	TRBD1	TRBJ2-4	TGTGCCAGCAGCCCCGGACAGGGCCTAGCCAAAAACATTCAGTACTTC	CASSPGQGLAKNIQYF
once	TRBV27	TRBD1	TRBJ2-1	TGTGCCAGCAGTTTAACAGGGGTCTACTTCTACAATGAGCAGTTCTTC	CASSLTGVYFYNEQFF
medium-sized	TRBV4-1	NA	TRBJ1-1	TGCGCCAGCAGCCATGGGGGCACTGAAGCTTTCTTT	CASSHGGTEAFF
NA	TRBV7-6	NA	TRBJ1-1	TGTGCCAGCAGTGCCGTGGCGACCGAAGCTTTCTTT	CASSAVATEAFF
few	TRBV30	NA	TRBJ2-7	TGTGCCTGGAGTAGGCCGGTCTTAAAGCCCTCCTACGAGCAGTACTTC	CAWSRPVLKPSYEQYF
NA	TRBV19	NA	TRBJ1-6	TGTGCCAGTAGTATCCAGGGGATCACCTATAATTCACCCCTCCACTTT	CASSIQGITYNSPLHF
NA	TRBV5-4	NA	TRBJ1-2	TGTGCCAGCAGCTTGGAAGGCTCTTGGGACTATGGCTACACCTTC	CASSLEGSWDYGYTF
NA	TRBV4-1	TRBD2	TRBJ2-3	TGCGCCAGCAGCCAAGGGACTAGCGGGAGCCTAGATACGCAGTATTTT	CASSQGTSGSLDTQYF
NA	TRBV18	NA	TRBJ2-3	TGTGCCAGCTCACCACCCGGAGCGGGCACAGATACGCAGTATTTT	CASSPPGAGTDTQYF
NA	TRBV7-2	NA	TRBJ1-2	TGTGCCAGCTCAATTTGGGGGTCTGGCTACACCTTC	CASSIWGSGYTF
NA	TRBV4-1	NA	TRBJ2-3	TGCGCCAGCAGCCAGAATGGGCCAGACACAGATACGCAGTATTTT	CASSQNGPDTDTQYF
NA	TRBV19	NA	TRBJ1-1	TGTGCCAGTAGCTCTGTGGCCAACACTGAAGCTTTCTTT	CASSSVANTEAFF
NA	TRBV7-6	TRBD2	TRBJ2-3	TGTGCCAGCAGCTCACCCTGGACTAGCGGGAGTAAGAGTGCGCAGTATTTT	CASSSPWTSGSKSAQYF
few	TRBV9	TRBD1	TRBJ2-2	TGTGCCAGCAGCGCCGGACAGGCAATCACCGGGGAGCTGTTTTTT	CASSAGQAITGELFF
NA	TRBV6-5	TRBD1	TRBJ2-1	TGTGCCAGCAGCCGAACAGGGGGCTCTTACAATGAGCAGTTCTTC	CASSRTGGSYNEQFF
NA	TRBV5-5	NA	TRBJ1-6	TGTGCCAGCAGGACAGGTCCCCCAAGCTCCTATAATTCACCCCTCCACTTT	CASRTGPPSSYNSPLHF
NA	TRBV6-6	NA	TRBJ2-2	TGTGCCAGCGGTCTGAGGGATCCGAACACCGGGGAGCTGTTTTTT	CASGLRDPNTGELFF
NA	TRBV14	NA	TRBJ2-3	TGTGCCAGCAGCCCCCTAGACACAGATACGCAGTATTTT	CASSPLDTDTQYF
once	TRBV30	NA	TRBJ2-7	TGTGCCTGGAGCCGCCTGGACAGAGCTTCCTACGAGCAGTACTTC	CAWSRLDRASYEQYF
NA	TRBV9	NA	TRBJ1-1	TGTGCCAGCAGCGCCCCGCCAGGGAACACTGAAGCTTTCTTT	CASSAPPGNTEAFF
NA	TRBV11-3	TRBD1	TRBJ2-1	TGTGCCAGCAGACTGGACAGGGGTTCCTACAATGAGCAGTTCTTC	CASRLDRGSYNEQFF
NA	TRBV5-1	NA	TRBJ2-3	TGCGCCAGCAGCTTGGGGGGAACAGATACGCAGTATTTT	CASSLGGTDTQYF
NA	TRBV7-2	NA	TRBJ1-1	TGTGCCAGCAGCTCCGACACTGAAGCTTTCTTT	CASSSDTEAFF